Listed here are 28 T cell receptor beta chains from one sample, sequenced in a study of early T cells in non-severe SARS-CoV-2 infection. TCRdb re-called the 5' RACE reads with MiXCR, one entry per CDR3 protein. Of approximately 99,000 distinct CDR3 sequences detected, around 10% appear once; the ten largest clones hold around 3%. Sequenced sample: whole blood. The receptors shown here come from an adult who was a healthcare worker with PCR-confirmed SARS-CoV-2 infection or an uninfected control (not recorded which).

This clonotype has a count of ten or more. The V call is TRBV4-1, the J call TRBJ1-5; unclear D gene. Trimming left V 1 base short and J 5 bases short, with 6 bases between. The CDR3 loop spans 13 amino acids. CDR1 is MGHRA and CDR2 is YSYEKL in the germline V gene. CDR3 residues: CASSQATHQPQHF. CDR3 bases: TGCGCCAGCAGCCAAGCGACTCATCAGCCCCAGCATTTT.

A note on this clonotype: One base away lies a much larger clone, so this may be a sequencing read error. The chain is built from TRBV12-2 and TRBJ1-1; whether TRBD1, the table's D call, matches the DNA was not checked. TRBV12-2 corresponds to a pseudogene. This CDR3 contains 15 residues. The CDR3 DNA reads as TGTGCAAGTCGTTCGACAGGGGATATGAACACTGTAGCTTTCTTT. It encodes CASRSTGDMNTVAFF.

The chain carries TRBV7-8 and TRBJ1-5, with D possibly matching TRBD1 (6 bases). This CDR3 region has 16 residues. CDR1 and CDR2 (germline): SGHVS, FQNEAQ. V dropped 1 base and J dropped 1 base, with 11 bases sitting between them. CDR3 DNA sequence: TGTGCCAGCAGCTTAGAAGGGGGGATGAGCAATCAGCCCCAGCATTTT. It yields the protein CASSLEGGMSNQPQHF.

This clonotype showed up just once. The V and J genes are TRBV19 and TRBJ2-2; D is ambiguous. V lost 1 base to trimming and J lost 9 bases, with 6 bases between them. CDR3 length equals 12 residues. Germline lookup yields CDR1 LNHDA and CDR2 SQIVND (reference sequence). The CDR3 protein is CASSIGNRELFF. The CDR3 nucleotides read TGTGCCAGTAGTATAGGCAATCGGGAGCTGTTTTTT. The full variable domain, rest sourced from reference TRBV19 and TRBJ2-2, is DGGITQSPKYLFRKEGQNVTLSCEQNLNHDAMYWYRQDPGQGLRLIYYSQIVNDFQKGDIAEGYSVSREKKESFPLTVTSAQKNPTAFYLCASSIGNRELFFGEGSRLTVL.

The chain combines TRBV19 with TRBJ2-1; 8 bases align to TRBD2. CDR1 and CDR2 from the germline V gene are LNHDA and SQIVND (reference sequence). V shed 11 bases and J 6 bases; nucleotides not matched to a gene: 6. The CDR3 covers 12 residues. Here the CDR3 reads CAVGGGGNEQFF. DNA for the CDR3: TGTGCCGTCGGGGGGGGAGGCAATGAGCAGTTCTTC.

This clonotype was seen a handful of times. V gene TRBV11-3 combines with J gene TRBJ2-3; 7 bases align to TRBD2. CDR1 and CDR2 from the germline V gene are SGHNT and YENEEA. The CDR3 covers 16 residues. Unmatched junction bases numbered 13, after V lost 5 bases and J lost 5 bases. The CDR3 spells CASSLLGGGQGDTQYF. The CDR3 nucleotides are TGTGCCAGCAGCCTTTTGGGCGGGGGTCAGGGAGATACGCAGTATTTT.

This clonotype was counted at least ten times. This chain links TRBV9 with TRBJ2-1, with D perhaps TRBD1 or TRBD2 (5 bases each). This CDR3 has 14 amino acids. Germline loops: CDR1 SGDLS, CDR2 YYNGEE. Trimming took off 4 bases at V and 5 bases at J, with 13 bases between the two ends. CDR3 protein: CASSLYGTHNEQFF. The CDR3 DNA follows: TGTGCCAGCAGCCTTTACGGGACCCACAATGAGCAGTTCTTC.

This clonotype was found many times. J is TRBJ1-5 and V is TRBV6-6, with TRBD1 matching 7 bases. The J segment lost 1 base and the V segment lost 6 bases, leaving 3 bases of the junction unmatched. This CDR3 has 14 amino acids. The germline CDR1 and CDR2 sequences are MNHNY and SVGAGI (reference sequence). This CDR3 reads CASSRGESNQPQHF. Here the CDR3 DNA reads TGTGCCAGCAGCAGGGGGGAGAGCAATCAGCCCCAGCATTTT.

In this sample, this clonotype turned up many times. The junction differs from germline at one of its ends, possibly a read error. This rearrangement joins TRBV7-9 to TRBJ2-7; possibly TRBD1 for D (5 bases). Germline CDR1 reads SEHNR; CDR2 reads FQNEAQ (reference sequence). The CDR3 extends over 13 amino acids. In nucleotides, the CDR3 is TGTGCCAGCAGCCCGGACATCTCCCACGAGCAGTACTTC. Encoded protein: CASSPDISHEQYF.

The table lists this clonotype with many counts. This chain links TRBV11-2 with TRBJ2-7; 8 bases are a match to TRBD2. Trimming at V came to 7 bases and at J to 6 bases, leaving 14 bases not matched to a gene. The CDR3 totals 15 residues. The germline CDR1 and CDR2 sequences are SGHAT and FQNNGV. The CDR3 here is CASTILAGSYREQYF. CDR3 nucleotide sequence: TGTGCCAGCACCATTTTAGCGGGAAGTTATCGCGAGCAGTACTTC.

The chain carries TRBV12-3 or TRBV12-4 and TRBJ1-1, with a possible D match to TRBD1 (5 bases). Deletions cut 10 bases from V and 0 bases from J, with 15 bases between. The length of the CDR3 is 14 residues. The CDR3 bases are TGTGCCACCGTCCAGGGCCTACTGAACACTGAAGCTTTCTTT. Protein product: CATVQGLLNTEAFF.

The V call is TRBV7-9, the J call TRBJ1-6; possible D gene TRBD1, 5 bases. Germline assignment: CDR1 SEHNR and CDR2 FQNEAQ (reference sequence). Trimming shortened V by 3 bases and J by 7 bases, and 16 bases separated the two germline ends. The CDR3 has 16 residues. CDR3 sequence (DNA): TGTGCCAGCAGCTTCCTACCGGGACGTCGAAATTCACCCCTCCACTTT. Protein product: CASSFLPGRRNSPLHF. Variable domain in full (rest from reference TRBV7-9 and TRBJ1-6): DTGVSQNPRHKITKRGQNVTFRCDPISEHNRLYWYRQTLGQGPEFLTYFQNEAQLEKSRLLSDRFSAERPKGSFSTLEIQRTEQGDSAMYLCASSFLPGRRNSPLHFGNGTRLTVT.

This clonotype was recorded many times. V and J are TRBV29-1 and TRBJ2-1; 9 nucleotides align to TRBD2. CDR3 size: 16 residues. Per the germline V gene, CDR1 is SQVTM and CDR2 is ANQGSEA. V trimming: 3 bases; J trimming: 0 bases; junction bases outside the gene matches: 6. The CDR3 DNA is TGCAGCGTTGATACGGGTAGCGGGAGCTCCTACAATGAGCAGTTCTTC. Translated: CSVDTGSGSSYNEQFF.

This clonotype was seen many times. The CDR3, as DNA: TGCAGTGCTAGACCCGGGACCGGTCAGCCCCAGCATTTT. This encodes CSARPGTGQPQHF. The J gene is TRBJ1-5, the V gene TRBV20-1; weak D call: TRBD1 (5 bases). There are 13 residues in the CDR3. Germline V CDR1 and CDR2: DFQATT, SNEGSKA (reference sequence). V shed 2 bases and J shed 6 bases, with 11 bases lying between them.

The chain has TRBV11-2 and TRBJ2-3; D unresolved. Germline V gene data show CDR1 as SGHAT and CDR2 as FQNNGV. CDR3 length: 16 amino acids. V shed 3 bases and J shed 2 bases, with 15 bases lying between them. CDR3 DNA: TGTGCCAGCAGCTTGTATTTAACCGTCCACACAGATACGCAGTATTTT. This sequence encodes CASSLYLTVHTDTQYF.

The gene calls are TRBV10-3 and TRBJ2-3; 11 nucleotides line up with TRBD2. The CDR3 is 17 amino acids. V shed 3 bases, J shed 0 bases, and the junction held 5 bases outside the gene matches. CDR1 ENHRY and CDR2 SYGVKD come from the germline V gene. The CDR3 sequence is CAISDSGTSGSTDTQYF. The CDR3, as DNA: TGTGCCATCAGTGACTCCGGGACTAGCGGCAGCACAGATACGCAGTATTTT.

V and J are TRBV20-1 and TRBJ2-7; 8 nucleotides match TRBD2. The germline V gene encodes CDR1 DFQATT and CDR2 SNEGSKA (reference sequence). The CDR3 runs to 14 residues. Unmatched junction bases numbered 12, after V lost 5 bases and J lost 6 bases. The CDR3 DNA is TGCAGTGCTCCCACCCCCGGGACTAGTGGCGAGCAGTACTTC. Amino acid sequence: CSAPTPGTSGEQYF.

This clonotype was picked up many times. The V call is TRBV20-1, the J call TRBJ2-3; D may correspond to TRBD1 or TRBD2 (5 bases each). V was cut by 0 bases and J by 0 bases, with 19 bases left in between. Germline assignment: CDR1 DFQATT and CDR2 SNEGSKA (reference sequence). CDR3 length: 18 residues. CDR3 nucleotides: TGCAGTGCTAGAGATCTGATCAGCGGACATTATAGCACAGATACGCAGTATTTT. Protein: CSARDLISGHYSTDTQYF.

Many counts were recorded for this clonotype. DNA for the CDR3: TGTGCCAGCAGCCCGAACTCACTAGTCCCCTACTGGAATGAGCAGTTCTTC. This encodes CASSPNSLVPYWNEQFF. The rearrangement joins TRBV7-2 to TRBJ2-1; TRBD2 might be the D (5 bases). Germline assignment: CDR1 SGHTA and CDR2 FQGNSA. This CDR3 comprises 17 residues. V was clipped by 5 bases and J by 7 bases, with 24 bases between them.

This clonotype was counted between two and nine times. The chain couples TRBV5-1 to TRBJ2-3; a possible D gene is TRBD1 (5 bases). V was pared by 4 bases and J by 6 bases, with 12 bases between. Germline CDR1 SGHRS, CDR2 YFSETQ. The CDR3 sequence is 13 residues long. The CDR3 DNA is TGCGCCAGCAGCCTGGACACTCTGGATACGCAGTATTTT. Translated, it gives CASSLDTLDTQYF.

The chain is built from TRBV12-3 or TRBV12-4 and TRBJ2-2; TRBD2 might be the D (5 bases). Trimming pared 3 bases from V and 3 bases from J, leaving 8 bases between. This CDR3 spans 14 amino acids. CDR3 sequence: CASSFGGYTGELFF. Here the CDR3 DNA reads TGTGCCAGCAGTTTTGGAGGATACACCGGGGAGCTGTTTTTT.

This clonotype came up a few times. The CDR3 spells CASSPLLAKGFNNEQFF. The CDR3 region has the DNA TGCGCCAGCAGCCCACTGCTAGCGAAGGGGTTTAACAATGAGCAGTTCTTC. The V gene is TRBV4-1, the J gene TRBJ2-1; maybe TRBD2 (6 bases). Trimming took 4 bases from V and 5 from J, leaving 21 bases between them. This CDR3 region has 17 residues. Germline CDR1 MGHRA, CDR2 YSYEKL.

This clonotype showed up just a few times. This chain links TRBV19 with TRBJ2-1, with a possible D match to TRBD1 (5 bases). CDR3 length: 15 amino acids. V dropped 3 bases and J dropped 6 bases, with 15 bases sitting between them. Germline CDR1 is LNHDA and CDR2 is SQIVND (reference sequence). The CDR3 sequence is CASSMNGHATNEQFF. The CDR3 DNA follows: TGTGCCAGTAGTATGAACGGACATGCAACCAATGAGCAGTTCTTC.

This clonotype was seen a few times. V usage is TRBV21-1 and J usage is TRBJ2-2. TRBV21-1 is a pseudogene locus. CDR3 size: 14 residues. CDR3 sequence reads: CARLEALLTGELFF. The CDR3 DNA reads as TGTGCCAGACTTGAGGCGTTACTCACCGGGGAGCTGTTTTTT.

The sample holds many counts of this clonotype. The chain joins TRBV5-1 to TRBJ2-2; D call uncertain. Germline CDR1 SGHRS, CDR2 YFSETQ. The CDR3 covers 13 residues. The ends were cut back, 3 bases at V and 5 bases at J, with 8 bases in the middle. CDR3 coding DNA: TGCGCCAGCAGCTCCCACTTAACCGGGGAGCTGTTTTTT. This gives the protein CASSSHLTGELFF.

This clonotype was recorded many times. V gene TRBV7-3 combines with J gene TRBJ1-1; D is unresolved. Looked up from germline, CDR1 is SGHTA and CDR2 is FQGTGA. V lost 5 bases, J lost 5 bases, and 12 bases lay in between. The CDR3 length is 13 residues. The CDR3 reads CASSPLAWTEAFF. The CDR3 region has the DNA TGTGCCAGCAGCCCTTTAGCGTGGACTGAAGCTTTCTTT.

In this sample, this clonotype turned up a few times. The chain couples TRBV30 to TRBJ2-7; D call uncertain. CDR1 is GTSNPN, CDR2 SVGIG, per germline (reference sequence). V dropped 0 bases and J dropped 1 base, with 4 bases sitting between them. CDR3 length: 12 amino acids. CDR3 bases: TGTGCCTGGAGTGTGGGGTCCTACGAGCAGTACTTC. Amino acid sequence: CAWSVGSYEQYF. The full variable domain, completed using reference TRBV30 and TRBJ2-7, is SQTIHQWPATLVQPVGSPLSLECTVEGTSNPNLYWYRQAAGRGLQLLFYSVGIGQISSEVPQNLSASRPQDRQFILSSKKLLLSDSGFYLCAWSVGSYEQYFGPGTRLTVT.

CDR3 DNA sequence: TGCAGCGTTGACCCATACAATGAGCAGTTCTTC. This translates into CSVDPYNEQFF. The chain recombines TRBV29-1 with TRBJ2-1, with D hard to call. The CDR3 runs 11 residues. The V gene's germline CDR1 is SQVTM and CDR2 ANQGSEA. Deletions cut 3 bases from V and 4 bases from J, with 4 bases between.